The sequence of this T cell receptor (beta chain) was determined in a study of T cells after yellow fever vaccination. General observations from the study: Peaking on day 5 versus 15, the secondary response was faster but weaker.

Germline V lookup: CDR1 LNHDA, CDR2 SQIVND (reference sequence). J lost 9 bases, V lost 4 bases, and 2 bases had no gene match. This CDR3 spans 12 amino acids. Production of TCR cDNA was by 5'RACE template switching, which also added a universal primer site and UMIs. MiXCR, run by TCRdb on the 5' RACE reads, gives a single entry per CDR3 protein. The sample contains around 150,000 distinct CDR3 sequences, 6% to 7.5% of which appear only once. This clonotype came up a few times. The antigen is not known. Source: CD4+ T cells sorted from PBMCs, taken roughly 5 days after the first yellow fever vaccination. V usage is TRBV19 and J usage is TRBJ2-1; 8 positions agree with TRBD2. This receptor was obtained from a man aged 18 to 30 who received the YFV17D yellow fever vaccine. The CDR3 DNA follows: TGTGCCAGTAGTACGGCGGGGGGTGAGCAGTTCTTC. It codes for CASSTAGGEQFF.